This T cell receptor (beta chain) was obtained from a study of cytomegalovirus exposure and HLA in healthy donors. As regards this clone: This same CDR3 is encoded by further DNA sequences in the sample.

The study ran its PCR with 60 Vbeta and 13 Jbeta primers. Assay: immunoSEQ multiplex PCR; the TCRdb copy retains only in-frame clones and omits some. Here the sample table reports about 200,000 clones. The CDR3 runs 13 residues. Trimming cost V 4 bases and J 5 bases, with 11 bases left between them. The germline gives CDR1 ENHRY, CDR2 SYGVKD. The V call is TRBV10-3, the J call TRBJ2-5; D is perhaps TRBD2 (6 bases). The receptor comes from a girl aged 2-10 years in good health and CMV-seropositive. Sequenced material: PBMCs. The CDR3 DNA follows: TGTGCCATCAGTGGGGGAGGAGGTGAGACCCAGTACTTC. It encodes CAISGGGGETQYF.